The 4 T cell receptor beta chains below come from one sample, sequenced in a study of blood T cell repertoires in COVID-19. Method: immunoSEQ multiplex PCR; TCRdb's copy keeps in-frame clones and lacks some. The sample consists of about 230,000 clones, less than 90% of them appearing once. The sample comprised peripheral blood. Every receptor here comes from a woman in her seventies with active or convalescent COVID-19.

This rearrangement joins TRBV6-2 or TRBV6-3 to TRBJ1-5, with 12 bases that match TRBD1. V trimming: 6 bases; J trimming: 6 bases; junction bases outside the gene matches: 12. Germline V gives CDR1 MNHEY, CDR2 SVGEGT. The CDR3 length is 17 residues. CDR3 nucleotide sequence: TGTGCCAGCAGCCCCGGGACAGGGGGCTCTATAGGTCAGCCCCAGCATTTT. Its translation: CASSPGTGGSIGQPQHF.

J is TRBJ1-2 and V is TRBV19; D remains unclear. The CDR3 consists of 13 residues. Per the germline V gene, CDR1 is LNHDA and CDR2 is SQIVND (reference sequence). Deletions cut 0 bases from V and 8 bases from J, with 10 bases between. This CDR3 reads CASSIDKEYGYTF. CDR3 bases: TGTGCCAGTAGTATAGACAAGGAGTACGGCTACACCTTC.

This clone turned up a few times. Other nucleotide sequences in the sample specify the same CDR3. The chain couples TRBV6-6 to TRBJ2-5; tentative D call: TRBD1 (6 bases). Trimming took off 3 bases at V and 1 base at J, with 9 bases between the two ends. Germline lookup yields CDR1 MNHNY and CDR2 SVGAGI (reference sequence). The CDR3 length is 14 residues. CDR3: CASSYLTGQETQYF. The CDR3 bases are TGTGCCAGCAGTTATCTGACAGGCCAAGAGACCCAGTACTTC.

This chain connects TRBV4-1 to TRBJ1-5; 9 bases align to TRBD1. Germline V gives CDR1 MGHRA, CDR2 YSYEKL. This CDR3 is 15 amino acids long. Trimming removed 5 bases from V and 5 bases from J; junction bases left unmatched: 7. CDR3 region: CASSYTGGADQPQHF. The DNA for the CDR3 is TGCGCCAGCAGCTACACAGGGGGCGCGGATCAGCCCCAGCATTTT.